The clone carrying this TCR beta chain was seen ten or more times. Its antigen is currently unknown. Germline CDR1 MNHNY, CDR2 SVGAGI (reference sequence). Trimming shortened V by 2 bases and J by 6 bases, and 8 bases separated the two germline ends. The CDR3 covers 12 residues. Samples came from axillary lymph nodes draining the breast cancer. This sample was included in a study of breast tumors, draining lymph nodes, adjacent tissues. Overall study results and limits: Tumor and nontumor repertoires were significantly more similar in luminal-like than in basal-like breast cancer. The lymph node origin of tumor T cells was framed as consistent with a hypothesis, not demonstrated. Tumors had less TCR diversity than lymph nodes, more than nontumor tissue.

TCRdb re-called the multiplex PCR reads through MiXCR, storing one row per CDR3 protein. The sample carries 130,000 or so distinct CDR3 sequences, over 25% recorded once. Sequenced input: axillary lymph node tissue. The sequence came from a female donor with breast cancer. Some clones in this sample may be carry-over from other donors' samples. The J gene is TRBJ2-7, the V gene TRBV6-6; a possible D gene is TRBD2 (5 bases). CDR3 protein: CASSYARGEQYF. The CDR3, as DNA: TGTGCCAGCAGTTACGCCCGGGGCGAGCAGTACTTC.